This T cell receptor (beta chain) originates from a study of Graves' ophthalmopathy and Graves' hyperthyroidism. Study overall: The collection of peripheral blood took place at initial diagnosis, before any treatment.

Germline lookup yields CDR1 LNHNV and CDR2 YYDKDF (reference sequence). This CDR3 spans 17 amino acids. V was shortened by 6 bases and J by 1 base, with 21 bases between the two germline ends. This clonotype was observed a few times. For repertoire sequencing, the TCR beta CDR3 regions were amplified from RNA transcripts. First-round RT-PCR relied on HTBI primers, and a second-round multiplex PCR came next. TCRdb re-called the multiplex PCR reads through MiXCR, storing one row per CDR3 protein. The table lists under 400,000 distinct CDR3 sequences, about a sixth of them singletons. Physicians reached a diagnosis by relying on clinical symptoms, serum thyroxine, TRAb, thyroid ultrasound and orbital computed tomography.

The chain joins TRBV15 to TRBJ1-2; D uncertain. The specimen was peripheral blood. The sequence derives from an adult man with Graves' ophthalmopathy. Written as DNA, the CDR3 is TGTGCCACCAGTTCTGGAGGGAAGGTGAACCTTAACTATGGCTACACCTTC. It encodes CATSSGGKVNLNYGYTF. Full variable domain (missing parts from reference TRBV15 and TRBJ1-2): DAMVIQNPRYQVTQFGKPVTLSCSQTLNHNVMYWYQQKSSQAPKLLFHYYDKDFNNEADTPDNFQSRRPNTSFCFLDIRSPGLGDTAMYLCATSSGGKVNLNYGYTFGSGTRLTVV.